Listed below are T cell receptor beta chains from one sample, sequenced in a study of vaccination and CD4 T cells after COVID-19. MiXCR was run by TCRdb on the PCR reads, yielding one entry per CDR3 protein. Among about 19,000 distinct CDR3 sequences listed, roughly 24% were seen once. No antigens are known for them. Sequencing used cultured CD4+ T cells from blood. The receptors were sampled from a human donor with COVID-19. The CDR3 runs from the conserved cysteine through the conserved F or W. A D gene is named only where the DNA matches it firmly. The size entry is marked missing in some rows and otherwise reads once, few, many or a size class.

>TRBV7-8|TRBJ2-3|.|TRBD2
TGTGCCAGCAGCTTCGGGAGGACTAGCGGTCACACAGATACGCAGTATTTT
CASSFGRTSGHTDTQYF
>TRBV20-1|TRBJ2-5|few|.
TGCAGTGCTAGAGATCCCACGCAGGGTCAAGAGACCCAGTACTTC
CSARDPTQGQETQYF
>TRBV12-3/TRBV12-4|TRBJ2-5|.|TRBD2
TGTGCCAGCAGTTTATGGACTAGCGGGCGGCAAGAGACCCAGTACTTC
CASSLWTSGRQETQYF
>TRBV2|TRBJ2-5|.|.
TGTGCCAGCAGTGAAACACCACCGGGGCAAGAGACCCAGTACTTC
CASSETPPGQETQYF
>TRBV5-6|TRBJ1-2|.|TRBD1
TGTGCCAGCATCTTCGGGACAGGGGACTATGGCTACACCTTC
CASIFGTGDYGYTF
>TRBV6-5|TRBJ2-7|.|.
TGTGCCAGCAGTTACCCCCCTAAGGTCTACGAGCAGTACTTC
CASSYPPKVYEQYF
>TRBV20-1|TRBJ2-5|few|.
TGCAGTGCTAAGAGGACAGATCTTATAGAGACCCAGTACTTC
CSAKRTDLIETQYF
>TRBV30|TRBJ1-6|.|.
TGTGCCTGGAGTGAACAGGGAATTCCCCCCCTCCACTTT
CAWSEQGIPPLHF
>TRBV6-1|TRBJ1-1|few|.
TGTGCCAGCACAAATGGAGGGGACACTGAAGCTTTCTTT
CASTNGGDTEAFF
>TRBV7-2|TRBJ2-7|.|TRBD2
TGTGCCAGCAGCTTAGCGCTACTAGCGGGGTTCGAGCAGTACTTC
CASSLALLAGFEQYF
>TRBV10-3|TRBJ2-5|.|.
TGTGCCATCAGTGAGTCGACAGGTAAGGAGACCCAGTACTTC
CAISESTGKETQYF
>TRBV6-1|TRBJ2-7|.|.
TGTGCCAGCCTCTCGTGGGGGCTCTCCTACGAGCAGTACTTC
CASLSWGLSYEQYF
>TRBV18|TRBJ1-6|few|.
TGTGCCAGCTCAATGCGTCGAGGGGGGGATTCACCCCTCCACTTT
CASSMRRGGDSPLHF
>TRBV2|TRBJ2-4|.|TRBD1
TGTGCCAGCAGGGCGACAGGGGTTGACATTCAGTACTTC
CASRATGVDIQYF
>TRBV6-1|TRBJ2-7|.|TRBD1
TGTGCCAGCAGTCCCACGGGACAGGGGGCCGAGCAGTACTTC
CASSPTGQGAEQYF
>TRBV19|TRBJ1-2|.|TRBD1
TGTGCCAGTAGTATGGATGGGGGACAGGGTTATGGCTACACCTTC
CASSMDGGQGYGYTF
>TRBV11-2|TRBJ2-3|.|TRBD2
TGTGCCAGCAGCTACCGGACTAGCGGCACAGATACGCAGTATTTT
CASSYRTSGTDTQYF
>TRBV6-1|TRBJ2-2|.|TRBD1
TGTGCCAGCTCCTTGGGACAGTCGACCGGGGAGCTGTTTTTT
CASSLGQSTGELFF
>TRBV19|TRBJ1-4|few|.
TGTGCCAGTAGTGGGGGGTTGTCTAATGAAAAACTGTTTTTT
CASSGGLSNEKLFF
>TRBV19|TRBJ2-2|.|.
TGTGCCAGTAGTTTCGGTGTCAGGGCGAACACCGGGGAGCTGTTTTTT
CASSFGVRANTGELFF
>TRBV19|TRBJ1-2|.|.
TGTGCCAGTAGTACCCGGGACACGACCTATGGCTACACCTTC
CASSTRDTTYGYTF
>TRBV6-5|TRBJ2-3|.|.
TGTGCCAGCAGTTACTCGCAGGGGTCATTTAGCACAGATACGCAGTATTTT
CASSYSQGSFSTDTQYF
>TRBV5-1|TRBJ2-5|.|TRBD2
TGCGCCAGCAGCCCCAGACTAGCGGGGGAAGAGACCCAGTACTTC
CASSPRLAGEETQYF
>TRBV5-4|TRBJ2-7|.|.
TGTGCCAGCAGCTTGGCCGGGTTGGAGCAGTACTTC
CASSLAGLEQYF
>TRBV11-2|TRBJ1-5|.|.
TGTGCCAGCAGCTTAGCCGTACAGAGAGGGAGCAATCAGCCCCAGCATTTT
CASSLAVQRGSNQPQHF
>TRBV7-6|TRBJ1-1|medium-sized|.
TGTGCCAGCAGCAAAATACAGGGTTTGAGAGGCACTGAAGCTTTCTTT
CASSKIQGLRGTEAFF
>TRBV20-1|TRBJ1-6|few|TRBD1
TGCAGTGCGGGACAGGGGAGCTCCTATAATTCACCCCTCCACTTT
CSAGQGSSYNSPLHF
>TRBV12-2|TRBJ1-2|.|.
TGTGCAAGTCGCTTACTCGTGGGGTCCGGCTACACCTTC
CASRLLVGSGYTF
>TRBV27|TRBJ1-2|.|TRBD1
TGTGCCAGCAGCGATCCGGGACAGAACTATGGCTACACCTTC
CASSDPGQNYGYTF
>TRBV6-1|TRBJ1-5|.|TRBD1
TGTGCCAGCAGTGATCCCGTGGACAGGGGGCTAGAGCAGCCCCAGCATTTT
CASSDPVDRGLEQPQHF
>TRBV7-2|TRBJ1-5|.|TRBD1
TGTGCCAGCAGCCAAGATAGGGACAGGGGTGGGTATGACAATCAGCCCCAGCATTTT
CASSQDRDRGGYDNQPQHF
>TRBV28|TRBJ2-2|few|.
TGTGCCAGCAGGGCTAGTAGGGGAAGCGTGGGGGAGCTGTTTTTT
CASRASRGSVGELFF
>TRBV2|TRBJ1-1|few|TRBD1
TGTGCCAGCAGGACCTCCGGGACAGCGAACACTGAAGCTTTCTTT
CASRTSGTANTEAFF
>TRBV24-1|TRBJ2-7|few|.
TGTGCCCCCCGAGGGCGGCCGACCTACGAGCAGTACTTC
CAPRGRPTYEQYF
>TRBV12-3/TRBV12-4|TRBJ2-3|.|TRBD2
TGTGCCAGCAGTTTAGAGGAGCGGGGGGGCCGGGATACGCAGTATTTT
CASSLEERGGRDTQYF
>TRBV5-1|TRBJ1-1|few|.
TGCGCCAGCAGCCGACTGGGTGGGACTGAAGCTTTCTTT
CASSRLGGTEAFF
>TRBV6-2/TRBV6-3|TRBJ1-6|few|.
TGTGCCAGCAGTTACGCGTCCGGGAGCATTGGGGATTCACCCCTCCACTTT
CASSYASGSIGDSPLHF
>TRBV2|TRBJ1-1|.|.
TGTGCCAGCAGTGAAGCCCCGAACACTGAAGCTTTCTTT
CASSEAPNTEAFF
>TRBV20-1|TRBJ1-1|few|.
TGCAGTGCTAAACTACAGGACACTGAAGCTTTCTTT
CSAKLQDTEAFF
>TRBV2|TRBJ1-6|few|TRBD1
TGTGCCAGCAACCTTAGGACAGGGAATAATTCACCCCTCCACTTT
CASNLRTGNNSPLHF
>TRBV25-1|TRBJ1-2|medium-sized|.
TGTGCCAGCAGTGAGGCAGGGAGAGGCTATGGCTACACCTTC
CASSEAGRGYGYTF
>TRBV15|TRBJ2-2|few|.
TGTGCCACCAGCAGAGATGGGACAAACACCGGGGAGCTGTTTTTT
CATSRDGTNTGELFF
>TRBV27|TRBJ1-4|few|.
TGTGCCAGCAGTTCCTGGGGGTCGGGTGAAAAACTGTTTTTT
CASSSWGSGEKLFF
>TRBV20-1|TRBJ1-3|medium-sized|.
TGCAGTGCTCATCCAGGGAGCTCTGGAAACACCATATATTTT
CSAHPGSSGNTIYF
>TRBV19|TRBJ1-2|.|.
TGTGCCAGTAGTATGGTCGGATTTATCGGGTATGGCTACACCTTC
CASSMVGFIGYGYTF
>TRBV6-2/TRBV6-3|TRBJ2-2|few|TRBD1
TGTGCCAGCAGTGCCGGGACAGGGGGTCTTAAATTACGCACCGGGGAGCTGTTTTTT
CASSAGTGGLKLRTGELFF
>TRBV7-2|TRBJ2-3|.|.
TGTGCCAGCAGCTTGTCCGGGGGCGCAGATACGCAGTATTTT
CASSLSGGADTQYF
>TRBV7-8|TRBJ1-5|medium-sized|TRBD1
TGTGCCAGCAGCTCGGGACAGCACAATCAGCCCCAGCATTTT
CASSSGQHNQPQHF
>TRBV5-4|TRBJ2-1|.|.
TGTGCCAGCAGCGCTGACAATGAGCAGTTCTTC
CASSADNEQFF
>TRBV18|TRBJ1-2|.|TRBD1
TGTGCCAGCTCAGCGACAGCCGGGACAGGAAATAACTATGGCTACACCTTC
CASSATAGTGNNYGYTF
>TRBV7-9|TRBJ2-1|.|.
TGTGCCAGCAGCCCGTCGTGGACGGTGCAGTTCTTC
CASSPSWTVQFF
>TRBV7-2|TRBJ1-6|few|TRBD1
TGTGCCAGCAGCTTAGAAAGCAGGGGGAGCTCACCCCTCCACTTT
CASSLESRGSSPLHF
>TRBV5-4|TRBJ2-1|.|.
TGTGCCAGCAGCTTGGCCGGGTTTGAGCAGTTCTTC
CASSLAGFEQFF